These 18 T cell receptor beta chains were all obtained from the same sample, sequenced in a study of T cells in Graves' hyperthyroidism and ophthalmopathy. There were TCR beta CDR3 regions amplified from RNA transcripts. Researchers ran a first-round RT-PCR on the TCR CDR3 using the HTBI primer set. MiXCR, run by TCRdb on the multiplex PCR reads, gives a single entry per CDR3 protein. This table holds some 490,000 distinct CDR3 sequences, around a fifth found once. Specimen: blood. These receptors were collected from a woman aged 70-85 years with Graves' ophthalmopathy.

The chain employs TRBV6-2 or TRBV6-3 and TRBJ2-7, with D tentatively TRBD1 (6 bases). This CDR3 is built from 14 residues. Trimming cost V 0 bases and J 4 bases, with 10 bases left between them. Germline CDR1 MNHEY, CDR2 SVGEGT. The CDR3 loop reads CASSYSVTGYEQYF. As DNA, the CDR3 is TGTGCCAGCAGTTACTCAGTGACAGGTTACGAGCAGTACTTC.

The table lists this clonotype with many counts. The chain links TRBV18 to TRBJ1-1, with unresolved D. Germline assignment: CDR1 KGHSH and CDR2 LQKENI. The CDR3 covers 15 residues. The V end lost 8 bases, the J end lost 1 base, and 17 bases lay between the germline ends. The DNA of the CDR3 is TGTGCCAGCAGTCCCGCTACGGGCACGAACACTGAAGCTTTCTTT. It encodes CASSPATGTNTEAFF.

Ten or more counts support this clonotype. The chain combines TRBV11-2 with TRBJ2-7, with D perhaps TRBD2 (6 bases). Germline CDR1 is SGHAT and CDR2 is FQNNGV. V was shortened by 5 bases and J by 1 base, with 18 bases between the two germline ends. The CDR3 is made up of 16 amino acids. The CDR3 sequence is CASSATGTSRSYEQYF. CDR3 nucleotide sequence: TGTGCCAGCAGCGCGACCGGGACTTCCCGATCCTACGAGCAGTACTTC.

This rearrangement joins TRBV6-4 to TRBJ1-1, with no clear D. The CDR3 is 14 amino acids. V was clipped by 6 bases and J by 1 base, with 12 bases between them. Germline-derived CDR1 and CDR2 are MRHNA and SNTAGT. CDR3 bases: TGTGCCAGCAGACTCGAGCGGGAGAACACTGAAGCTTTCTTT. Translation: CASRLERENTEAFF.

This clonotype was seen more than once but under ten times. The V gene is TRBV6-1, the J gene TRBJ2-2, with D possibly TRBD1 on 5 matching bases. CDR3 length: 13 amino acids. Trimming stripped 4 bases from V and 3 bases from J, with 6 bases between. CDR1 is MNHNS, CDR2 SASEGT, per germline. CDR3 loop: CASSAGYTGELFF. Written as DNA, the CDR3 is TGTGCCAGCAGTGCAGGGTACACCGGGGAGCTGTTTTTT.

This clonotype was counted at least ten times. The J gene is TRBJ2-7, the V gene TRBV11-2, with D perhaps matching TRBD2 (5 bases). The CDR3 covers 17 residues. With 1 base removed from V and 1 base from J, the gap between germline ends came to 17 bases. Germline CDR1 SGHAT, CDR2 FQNNGV. The CDR3 region is CASSLAALRAPSYEQYF. The CDR3 DNA reads as TGTGCCAGCAGCTTAGCAGCTTTGAGGGCGCCTTCCTACGAGCAGTACTTC. The full variable domain, rest sourced from reference TRBV11-2 and TRBJ2-7, is EAGVAQSPRYKIIEKRQSVAFWCNPISGHATLYWYQQILGQGPKLLIQFQNNGVVDDSQLPKDRFSAERLKGVDSTLKIQPAKLEDSAVYLCASSLAALRAPSYEQYFGPGTRLTVT.

V and J are TRBV27 and TRBJ2-1, with unresolved D. There are 15 residues in the CDR3. V lost 5 bases to trimming and J lost 3 bases, with 14 bases between them. CDR1 and CDR2 from the germline V gene are MNHEY and SMNVEV (reference sequence). The CDR3 is CASSAPPSRYNEQFF. The CDR3 DNA sequence: TGTGCCAGCAGTGCCCCTCCGTCCCGCTACAATGAGCAGTTCTTC.

This clonotype appeared a few times. This chain uses TRBV20-1 with TRBJ2-2, with 14 bases aligning to TRBD2. After removal of 5 bases from V and 7 bases from J, the junction contained 9 bases not matched to a gene. This CDR3 is 16 amino acids long. Looked up from germline, CDR1 is DFQATT and CDR2 is SNEGSKA (reference sequence). As DNA, the CDR3 is TGCAGTGCTGGCGCGGGACTAGCGGGAGTTGGCGGGGAGCTGTTTTTT. Protein product: CSAGAGLAGVGGELFF.

The chain couples TRBV12-3 or TRBV12-4 to TRBJ1-4, with a tentative D call TRBD1 (6 bases). The CDR3 loop spans 14 amino acids. The germline V and J ends were trimmed by 6 bases and 7 bases, with 15 bases remaining between them. CDR3 region: CASSLAGGVEKLFF. The CDR3 DNA reads as TGTGCCAGCAGCCTTGCGGGGGGCGTTGAAAAACTGTTTTTT.

This clonotype has more than one count but fewer than ten. V is TRBV7-9 and J is TRBJ2-3, with TRBD2 identical over 14 bases. The trim removed 5 bases at V and 5 bases at J, leaving 6 bases unmatched. The CDR3 length is 16 residues. Germline CDR1 and CDR2: SEHNR and FQNEAQ (reference sequence). CDR3 in DNA: TGTGCCAGCAGCCCGGGACTAGCGGGAGCTTTAGATACGCAGTATTTT. Translating it yields CASSPGLAGALDTQYF.

This clonotype was counted ten times or more. The chain combines TRBV27 with TRBJ2-7, with D possibly being TRBD2 (6 bases). CDR3 length: 14 amino acids. Trimming took off 4 bases at V and 4 bases at J, with 14 bases between the two ends. The germline V gene has CDR1 MNHEY and CDR2 SMNVEV (reference sequence). The CDR3 spells CASSSAGLGYEQYF. The CDR3 nucleotides are TGTGCCAGCAGTTCAGCGGGTTTGGGATACGAGCAGTACTTC.

J is TRBJ2-2 and V is TRBV12-3 or TRBV12-4; tentatively, D is TRBD1 (6 bases). The V gene lost 3 bases and the J gene lost 6 bases, with 14 bases spanning the gap. The CDR3 runs 15 residues. The CDR3 DNA is TGTGCCAGCAGTTTTCAGGGGACCGGATCCGGGGAGCTGTTTTTT. Translation: CASSFQGTGSGELFF.

V usage is TRBV7-6 and J usage is TRBJ2-6; possibly TRBD2 for D (6 bases). The CDR3 consists of 16 residues. V was trimmed by 7 bases and J by 1 base, leaving 14 bases between them. Germline CDR1 is SGHVS and CDR2 is FNYEAQ. The CDR3 protein is CASTTRRASGANVLTF. CDR3 coding DNA: TGTGCCAGCACCACCAGGAGGGCTTCTGGGGCCAACGTCCTGACTTTC.

This clonotype showed up many times. The chain couples TRBV24-1 to TRBJ2-7, with 8 bases fitting TRBD2. The CDR3 loop spans 15 amino acids. CDR1 is KGHDR, CDR2 SFDVKD, per germline. V was pared by 3 bases and J by 0 bases, with 3 bases of the junction left unmatched. The DNA of the CDR3 is TGTGCCACCAGTGATAGCGCGGGAGGCTCCTACGAGCAGTACTTC. This gives the protein CATSDSAGGSYEQYF.

This clonotype was recorded many times. The chain uses TRBV6-2 or TRBV6-3 and TRBJ1-1, with TRBD1 matching over 7 bases. The CDR3 length is 15 residues. With V trimmed by 5 bases and J by 1 base, 7 bases remained unmatched. Germline V CDR1 and CDR2: MNHEY, SVGEGT. DNA for the CDR3: TGTGCCAGCAGTACCGCCGGGACAGAGAACACTGAAGCTTTCTTT. Residues: CASSTAGTENTEAFF.

The sample holds a few counts of this clonotype. The rearrangement links TRBV15 to TRBJ2-3; a possible D gene is TRBD2 (7 bases). Deletions cut 0 bases from V and 7 bases from J, with 20 bases between. CDR1 is LNHNV, CDR2 YYDKDF, per germline (reference sequence). The CDR3 consists of 17 residues. CDR3: CATSRDGTEGGGYTQYF. In DNA form, the CDR3 reads TGTGCCACCAGCAGAGACGGCACGGAGGGAGGGGGGTATACGCAGTATTTT.

This rearrangement joins TRBV6-5 to TRBJ2-3, with 7 bases fitting TRBD2. The trim removed 4 bases at V and 2 bases at J, leaving 12 bases unmatched. The CDR3 covers 17 residues. Germline CDR1 and CDR2: MNHEY and SVGAGI. The CDR3 DNA sequence: TGTGCCAGCAGTTCCTTCCGGGCAGCGGGAAACACAGATACGCAGTATTTT. It encodes CASSSFRAAGNTDTQYF.

J is TRBJ1-5 and V is TRBV28; maybe TRBD1 (5 bases). CDR1 is MDHEN and CDR2 is SYDVKM in the germline V gene. The CDR3 extends over 14 amino acids. The V and J ends lost 1 base and 9 bases respectively, with 13 bases between them. The CDR3 coding sequence is TGTGCCAGCAGTTTATTTTCAGGGCTCGGGCCCCAGCATTTT. Translated: CASSLFSGLGPQHF.